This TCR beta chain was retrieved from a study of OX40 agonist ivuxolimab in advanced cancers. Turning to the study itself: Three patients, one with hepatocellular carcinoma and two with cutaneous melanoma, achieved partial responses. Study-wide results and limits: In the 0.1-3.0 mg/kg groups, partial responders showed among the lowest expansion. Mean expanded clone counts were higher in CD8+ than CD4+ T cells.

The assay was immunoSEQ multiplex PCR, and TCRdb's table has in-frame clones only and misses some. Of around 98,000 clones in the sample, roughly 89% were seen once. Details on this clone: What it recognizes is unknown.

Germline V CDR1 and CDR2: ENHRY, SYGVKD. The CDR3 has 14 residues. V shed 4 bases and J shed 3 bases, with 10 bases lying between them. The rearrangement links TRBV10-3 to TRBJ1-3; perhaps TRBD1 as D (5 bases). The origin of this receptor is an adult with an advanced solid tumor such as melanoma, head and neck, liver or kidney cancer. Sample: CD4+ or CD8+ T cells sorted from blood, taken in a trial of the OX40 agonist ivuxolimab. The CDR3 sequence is CAISVGLFGNTIYF. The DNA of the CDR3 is TGTGCCATCAGTGTGGGGCTATTTGGAAACACCATATATTTT.